These 22 T cell receptor beta chains originate from one sample sequenced in a study of CD8+ T cells in alopecia areata. Documented treatment: oral pan-JAK inhibitor, 5-10 mg twice daily. RNA was extracted and reverse transcribed into cDNA as the sequencing template. Using immunoSEQ multiplex PCR, the repertoire was profiled, and TCRdb retains in-frame clones only, with some absent. Counted here are hundreds of thousands of clones, approximately 70% occurring once; the ten biggest clones make up roughly 1.2%. This sample comprised CD4+ T cells sorted from blood, obtained at approximately week 44, from a patient treated with tofacitinib. The receptor set was obtained from a human donor with alopecia areata.

This clone was counted between two and nine times. The chain links TRBV28 to TRBJ2-1, with 7 bases lining up with TRBD1. The germline V gene has CDR1 MDHEN and CDR2 SYDVKM. V shed 7 bases and J 9 bases; nucleotides not matched to a gene: 12. The CDR3 totals 14 residues. CDR3 sequence reads: CASIEQGPEGEQFF. As DNA, the CDR3 is TGTGCCAGCATCGAACAGGGGCCGGAAGGTGAGCAGTTCTTC.

CDR3 sequence (DNA): TGTGCCAGTAGAGGGGACAGGGGGCTAAATCAGCCCCAGCATTTT. It specifies CASRGDRGLNQPQHF. The V and J genes are TRBV19 and TRBJ1-5; TRBD1 matches at 12 bases. Losses at the gene ends were 6 bases for V and 4 bases for J; bases not matched to a gene: 4. The CDR3 loop spans 15 amino acids. Germline V gene sequence: CDR1 LNHDA, CDR2 SQIVND (reference sequence).

The chain links TRBV29-1 to TRBJ2-1; D call uncertain. This CDR3 contains 12 residues. Per the germline V gene, CDR1 is SQVTM and CDR2 is ANQGSEA. V was cut by 7 bases and J by 10 bases, with 17 bases left in between. The CDR3 DNA is TGCAGCGCCAACATCCCCCCTCGAGAGCAGTTCTTC. Amino acid sequence: CSANIPPREQFF.

The chain uses TRBV5-6 and TRBJ1-4; 8 bases match TRBD1. CDR1 and CDR2 (germline): SGHDT, YYEEEE. Trimming took 0 bases from V and 0 from J; bases not matched to a gene: 4. CDR3 length equals 17 residues. In nucleotides, the CDR3 is TGTGCCAGCAGCTTGGGACAGGGGTCTTCAACTAATGAAAAACTGTTTTTT. This codes for CASSLGQGSSTNEKLFF.

The CDR3 DNA reads TGTGCCAGCAGCGTTAGCGGGGGGGCAGATACGCAGTATTTT. Amino acid sequence: CASSVSGGADTQYF. The chain links TRBV7-2 to TRBJ2-3, with 11 bases aligning to TRBD2. CDR3 length: 14 residues. Per germline, CDR1 SGHTA and CDR2 FQGNSA. V gave up 5 bases and J gave up 4 bases; unmatched junction bases: 2.

The sample holds one count of this clone. The V and J genes are TRBV9 and TRBJ1-2, with D possibly being TRBD1 (5 bases). Germline CDR1 SGDLS, CDR2 YYNGEE. The length of the CDR3 is 14 residues. V shed 0 bases and J shed 8 bases, with 14 bases lying between them. CDR3 amino acids: CASSVVITGEGYTF. The CDR3 bases are TGTGCCAGCAGCGTAGTAATAACAGGAGAAGGCTACACCTTC. Complete variable domain (other parts from reference TRBV9 and TRBJ1-2): DSGVTQTPKHLITATGQRVTLRCSPRSGDLSVYWYQQSLDQGLQFLIQYYNGEERAKGNILERFSAQQFPDLHSELNLSSLELGDSALYFCASSVVITGEGYTFGSGTRLTVV.

The rearrangement joins TRBV7-8 to TRBJ2-7; 7 bases are shared with TRBD1. This CDR3 is 13 amino acids long. V shed 6 bases and J 1 base; nucleotides not matched to a gene: 3. Germline CDR1 SGHVS, CDR2 FQNEAQ. The CDR3 loop reads CASSPGQSYEQYF. The CDR3 DNA sequence: TGTGCCAGCAGTCCGGGACAGTCCTACGAGCAGTACTTC.

CDR3 DNA sequence: TGCAGCGTTGAAGTGGGGGCTCTGAAAAACACTGAAGCTTTCTTT. Its protein is CSVEVGALKNTEAFF. The chain couples TRBV29-1 to TRBJ1-1; the D gene is possibly TRBD1 (6 bases). This CDR3 is 15 amino acids long. Trimming shortened V by 1 base and J by 2 bases, and 14 bases separated the two germline ends. CDR1 and CDR2 (germline): SQVTM, ANQGSEA. Based on the CDR3 plus reference TRBV29-1 and TRBJ1-1, the full variable domain is SAVISQKPSRDICQRGTSLTIQCQVDSQVTMMFWYRQQPGQSLTLIATANQGSEATYESGFVIDKFPISRPNLTFSTLTVSNMSPEDSSIYLCSVEVGALKNTEAFFGQGTRLTVV.

This clone was counted between two and nine times. The J gene is TRBJ1-6, the V gene TRBV6-5, with 8 nucleotides matching TRBD1. The CDR3 runs 14 residues. The germline V gene has CDR1 MNHEY and CDR2 SVGAGI. J was trimmed by 11 bases and V by 4 bases; bases with no gene match: 7. The CDR3 reads CASSSGQGPTPLHF. Here the CDR3 DNA reads TGTGCCAGCAGTTCAGGACAGGGACCCACACCCCTCCACTTT.

This clone was observed once. The chain carries TRBV4-1 and TRBJ1-6; tentatively, D is TRBD1 (5 bases). The CDR3 extends over 14 amino acids. Germline V gene lookup returns CDR1 MGHRA and CDR2 YSYEKL. The V gene lost 0 bases and the J gene lost 14 bases, with 14 bases spanning the gap. CDR3 DNA sequence: TGCGCCAGCAGCCAAGAGACAGTATCTTTGTCCCTCCACTTT. It codes for CASSQETVSLSLHF.

In the case of this clone: The junction shows a germline mismatch at one end, possibly a read error. V is TRBV7-2 and J is TRBJ2-7, with 12 positions matching TRBD2. Germline CDR1 is SGHTA and CDR2 is FQGNSA. The CDR3 is 11 amino acids. CDR3 coding DNA: TGTGCCAGCAGCCTACGGACTAGCGGGGACTTC. Translating gives CASSLRTSGDF.

The V call is TRBV2, the J call TRBJ1-2, with D unclear. Per the germline V gene, CDR1 is SNHLY and CDR2 is FYNNEI. V was cut by 7 bases and J by 5 bases, with 8 bases left in between. This CDR3 has 11 residues. The CDR3 loop is CASKSEYGYTF. CDR3 nucleotides: TGTGCCAGCAAGAGCGAGTATGGCTACACCTTC.

This clone was seen more than once but under ten times. The chain employs TRBV5-1 and TRBJ2-1; 12 nucleotides match TRBD2. Unmatched junction bases numbered 10, after V lost 4 bases and J lost 8 bases. This CDR3 is 16 amino acids long. From germline, CDR1 is SGHRS and CDR2 YFSETQ. CDR3 amino acids: CASSTLPSGGADEQFF. CDR3 nucleotide sequence: TGCGCCAGCAGCACCCTGCCTAGCGGGGGGGCCGATGAGCAGTTCTTC.

The V call is TRBV30, the J call TRBJ2-1; D uncertain. The CDR3 extends over 13 amino acids. Between the trimmed V and J ends, which lost 0 bases and 8 bases, there was a span of 11 bases. The germline V gene encodes CDR1 GTSNPN and CDR2 SVGIG (reference sequence). The CDR3 DNA reads as TGTGCCTGGAGTGTACATTTGGTGCATGAGCAGTTCTTC. Translation gives CAWSVHLVHEQFF. The whole variable domain, remainder taken from reference TRBV30 and TRBJ2-1, is SQTIHQWPATLVQPVGSPLSLECTVEGTSNPNLYWYRQAAGRGLQLLFYSVGIGQISSEVPQNLSASRPQDRQFILSSKKLLLSDSGFYLCAWSVHLVHEQFFGPGTRLTVL.

A few counts support this clone. This chain links TRBV29-1 with TRBJ2-1; 11 bases align to TRBD2. Germline values: CDR1 SQVTM, CDR2 ANQGSEA. J gave up 6 bases and V 5 bases, and 6 bases lay outside the gene matches. CDR3 length: 14 residues. CDR3 sequence reads: CSVSRSGGANEQFF. The CDR3 bases are TGCAGCGTTTCCCGTAGCGGGGGGGCCAATGAGCAGTTCTTC.

The chain couples TRBV6-5 to TRBJ1-2; D ambiguous. Between the trimmed V and J ends, which lost 5 bases and 9 bases, there was a span of 16 bases. The germline CDR1 and CDR2 sequences are MNHEY and SVGAGI. This CDR3 comprises 13 residues. The CDR3 DNA sequence: TGTGCCAGCAGTCCGGTCGAGAGTGGTAGCTACACCTTC. Amino acid sequence: CASSPVESGSYTF.

The V and J genes are TRBV29-1 and TRBJ2-3; 8 bases agree with TRBD1. Germline loops: CDR1 SQVTM, CDR2 ANQGSEA. The CDR3 spans 12 residues. Losses at the gene ends were 3 bases for V and 9 bases for J; bases not matched to a gene: 5. As DNA, the CDR3 is TGCAGCGTTGACCTGGACAGGGAGACGCAGTATTTT. Residues: CSVDLDRETQYF.

The rearrangement joins TRBV15 to TRBJ1-5, with D hard to call. Trimming took 1 base from V and 5 from J, leaving 9 bases between them. The CDR3 consists of 14 residues. Germline CDR1 and CDR2: LNHNV and YYDKDF (reference sequence). CDR3 nucleotide sequence: TGTGCCACCAGCAGAGGTCCTGGAGATCAGCCCCAGCATTTT. Protein sequence: CATSRGPGDQPQHF.

This clone was picked up one time. The CDR3 DNA reads TGCAGCGTTGTTGGGGGGCTCGGGAACACTGAAGCTTTCTTT. Residues: CSVVGGLGNTEAFF. The chain couples TRBV29-1 to TRBJ1-1; weak D call: TRBD1 (6 bases). This CDR3 comprises 14 residues. The germline V gene encodes CDR1 SQVTM and CDR2 ANQGSEA. Trimming took off 4 bases at V and 1 base at J, with 13 bases between the two ends.

The chain recombines TRBV25-1 with TRBJ1-1; D perhaps matches TRBD1 (6 bases). Germline CDR1 MGHDK, CDR2 SYGVNS. The CDR3 is 14 amino acids. The ends were cut back, 6 bases at V and 1 base at J, with 12 bases in the middle. The CDR3 region is CASRMDSSNTEAFF. Here the CDR3 DNA reads TGTGCCAGCAGAATGGACAGCTCGAACACTGAAGCTTTCTTT.

The chain has TRBV7-2 and TRBJ1-1; D not resolved. The V and J ends lost 1 base and 9 bases respectively, with 12 bases between them. Germline assignment: CDR1 SGHTA and CDR2 FQGNSA. CDR3 length equals 13 residues. In DNA form, the CDR3 reads TGTGCCAGCAGCTTAGGGCGGGTAGAGAAAGCTTTCTTT. Residues: CASSLGRVEKAFF. Looking up the rest from reference TRBV7-2 and TRBJ1-1 gives the full variable domain: GAGVSQSPSNKVTEKGKDVELRCDPISGHTALYWYRQSLGQGLEFLIYFQGNSAPDKSGLPSDRFSAERTGGSVSTLTIQRTQQEDSAVYLCASSLGRVEKAFFGQGTRLTVV.

The rearrangement links TRBV2 to TRBJ2-3; D gene uncertain. Germline values: CDR1 SNHLY, CDR2 FYNNEI. With 2 bases removed from V and 3 bases from J, the gap between germline ends came to 3 bases. CDR3 length equals 12 residues. CDR3 nucleotides: TGTGCCAGCAGTGAAAGAACAGATACGCAGTATTTT. This translates into CASSERTDTQYF. Based on the CDR3 plus reference TRBV2 and TRBJ2-3, the full variable domain is EPEVTQTPSHQVTQMGQEVILRCVPISNHLYFYWYRQILGQKVEFLVSFYNNEISEKSEIFDDQFSVERPDGSNFTLKIRSTKLEDSAMYFCASSERTDTQYFGPGTRLTVL.